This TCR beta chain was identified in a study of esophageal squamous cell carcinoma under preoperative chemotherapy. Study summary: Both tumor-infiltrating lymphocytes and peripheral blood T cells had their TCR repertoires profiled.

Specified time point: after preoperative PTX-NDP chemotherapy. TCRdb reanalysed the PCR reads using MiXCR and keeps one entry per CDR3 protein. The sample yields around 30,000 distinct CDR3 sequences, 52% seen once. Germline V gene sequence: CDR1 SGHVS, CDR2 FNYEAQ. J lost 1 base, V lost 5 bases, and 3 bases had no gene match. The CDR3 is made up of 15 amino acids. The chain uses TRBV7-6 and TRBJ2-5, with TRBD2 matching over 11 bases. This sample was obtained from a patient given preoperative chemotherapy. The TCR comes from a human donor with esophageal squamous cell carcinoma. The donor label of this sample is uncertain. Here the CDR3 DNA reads TGTGCCAGCAGCCTTGGGACTAGCGGCCAAGAGACCCAGTACTTC. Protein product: CASSLGTSGQETQYF.